This record looks at one T cell receptor beta chain sequence and its context. CDR1 and CDR2 (germline): SGHDT, YYEEEE. Trimming removed 6 bases at V and 1 base at J, with 14 bases between. The CDR3 runs to 15 residues. Profiling relied on immunoSEQ multiplex PCR, and the TCRdb table lists in-frame clones only, not all of them. Altogether approximately 310,000 clones are present, roughly 86% being singletons, with the ten largest covering roughly 7.1%. These data belong to a study of blood T cell repertoires in COVID-19. The rearrangement joins TRBV5-6 to TRBJ2-1, with TRBD2 as a possible D gene (7 bases). The TCR originated in a woman aged 45-60 years who had recovered from COVID-19. The material sequenced was peripheral blood. The CDR3 loop reads CASNEQGGSYNEQFF. The CDR3 coding sequence is TGTGCCAGCAACGAACAGGGAGGGTCCTACAATGAGCAGTTCTTC.